This T cell receptor beta chain was found in a study of CD8+CD57+ T cells in acquired aplastic anemia. Overall study: CD4+ cell libraries from healthy donors averaged about 10.8 million reads.

This clonotype was recorded a few times. Germline CDR1 MNHEY, CDR2 SMNVEV (reference sequence). V dropped 2 bases and J dropped 4; count of bases not matched to a gene: 7. The CDR3 is 15 residues long. Genomic DNA constituted the template upon which TCR beta VDJ and CDR3 profiling was performed. TCRdb analysed the reads with MiXCR anew, one entry per CDR3 protein. Of approximately 170,000 distinct CDR3 sequences in the sample, approximately 49% are singletons; the top ten hold more than 15%. The sequenced sample consisted of sorted CD4+, CD8+, or CD8+CD57+ T cells (not recorded which) from PBMCs. The V and J genes are TRBV27 and TRBJ2-5; 7 bases are shared with TRBD1. The sequence derives from a human donor in good health, serving as a control. The CDR3 nucleotides read TGTGCCAGCAGTTTAGCCTCGACAGGGCGAGAGACCCAGTACTTC. Translation gives CASSLASTGRETQYF.